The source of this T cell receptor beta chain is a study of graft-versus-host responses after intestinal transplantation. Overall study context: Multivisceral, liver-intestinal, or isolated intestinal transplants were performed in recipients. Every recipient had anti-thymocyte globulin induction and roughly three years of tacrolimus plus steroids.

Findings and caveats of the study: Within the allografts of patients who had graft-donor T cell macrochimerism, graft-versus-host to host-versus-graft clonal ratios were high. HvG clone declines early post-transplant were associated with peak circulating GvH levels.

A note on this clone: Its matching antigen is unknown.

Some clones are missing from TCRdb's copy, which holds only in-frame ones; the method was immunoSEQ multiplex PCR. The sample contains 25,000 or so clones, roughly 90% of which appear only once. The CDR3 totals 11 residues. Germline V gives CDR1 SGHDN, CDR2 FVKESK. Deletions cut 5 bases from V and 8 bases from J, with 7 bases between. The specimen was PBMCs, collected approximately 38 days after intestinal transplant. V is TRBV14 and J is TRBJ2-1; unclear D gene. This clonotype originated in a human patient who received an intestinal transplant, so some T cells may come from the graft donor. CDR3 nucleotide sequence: TGTGCCAGCAGCAATTTCTATGAGCAGTTCTTC. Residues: CASSNFYEQFF.